This TCR beta chain was obtained from a study of T cell changes during pregnancy in multiple sclerosis. The V and J ends lost 0 bases and 7 bases, in that order; junction bases with no gene match: 5. Germline CDR1 reads SGDLS; CDR2 reads YYNGEE. There are 16 residues in the CDR3. Libraries were prepared by immunoSEQ multiplex PCR; TCRdb keeps only in-frame clonotypes and omits some of them. Of roughly 110,000 clones in the sample, approximately 90% were seen once. Source: peripheral blood, taken in the third trimester of pregnancy. The TCR was taken from a female donor with multiple sclerosis, enrolled in a pregnancy study. The genes are TRBV9 and TRBJ2-1; TRBD1 agrees at 12 bases. CDR3 protein: CASSVGWGQGANEQFF. The DNA of the CDR3 is TGTGCCAGCAGCGTAGGGTGGGGACAGGGGGCTAATGAGCAGTTCTTC.